This T cell receptor beta chain was captured in a study of blood T cell repertoires in COVID-19. Assay used: immunoSEQ multiplex PCR; TCRdb lists only in-frame clones, some missing. The sample has around 200,000 clones, 85% seen once. The germline V gene encodes CDR1 SGHVS and CDR2 FQNEAQ. Trimming stripped 7 bases from V and 2 bases from J, with 20 bases between. The CDR3 is made up of 16 amino acids. Cohorts were determined from participant-reported clinical history. The V and J genes are TRBV7-8 and TRBJ1-1; possibly TRBD1 for D (6 bases). The receptor was isolated from a man aged 35-49 years who had recovered from COVID-19. Sequencing was performed on PBMCs or T cells enriched from blood (not recorded which). As DNA, the CDR3 is TGTGCCAGCACCCCCTTAAGGGGGAATTTCAACACTGAAGCTTTCTTT. This gives the protein CASTPLRGNFNTEAFF. Looking up the rest from reference TRBV7-8 and TRBJ1-1 gives the full variable domain: GAGVSQSPRYKVAKRGQDVALRCDPISGHVSLFWYQQALGQGPEFLTYFQNEAQLDKSGLPSDRFFAERPEGSVSTLKIQRTQQEDSAVYLCASTPLRGNFNTEAFFGQGTRLTVV.